Described below is a single TCR beta chain sequence and its context. The antigen is unknown. The data were obtained in a study of T cell responses to AZD1222 COVID-19 vaccine. CDR3 size: 14 residues. Germline lookup yields CDR1 SNHLY and CDR2 FYNNEI. The V end was cut by 7 bases, the J end by 0 bases, with 7 bases between. Sequencing used immunoSEQ multiplex PCR; TCRdb keeps in-frame clones, though not all of them. The data contain roughly 120,000 clones, 88% of them seen just once; the ten biggest clones take up about 3.3%. Study conclusions and caveats: The study found Spike-specific TCR breadth and depth rose after two AZD1222 doses.

The chain employs TRBV2 and TRBJ1-6, with D uncertain. The sequencing here drew on peripheral blood, taken 28 days after the second AZD1222 dose. The receptor comes from an adult who received the AZD1222 COVID-19 vaccine. The CDR3 sequence: CASIRSSYNSPLHF. The CDR3 nucleotides are TGTGCCAGCATTCGGAGCTCCTATAATTCACCCCTCCACTTT.